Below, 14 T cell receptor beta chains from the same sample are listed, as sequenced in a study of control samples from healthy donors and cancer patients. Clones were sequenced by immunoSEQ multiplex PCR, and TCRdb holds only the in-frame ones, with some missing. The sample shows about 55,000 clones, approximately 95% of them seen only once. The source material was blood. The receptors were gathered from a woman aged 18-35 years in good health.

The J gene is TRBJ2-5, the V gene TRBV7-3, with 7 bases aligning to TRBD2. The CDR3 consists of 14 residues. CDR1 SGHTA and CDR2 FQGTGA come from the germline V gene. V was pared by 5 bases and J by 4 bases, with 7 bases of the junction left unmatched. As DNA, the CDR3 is TGTGCCAGCAGCCGCAGCGGGGCGGGAGAGACCCAGTACTTC. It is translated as CASSRSGAGETQYF.

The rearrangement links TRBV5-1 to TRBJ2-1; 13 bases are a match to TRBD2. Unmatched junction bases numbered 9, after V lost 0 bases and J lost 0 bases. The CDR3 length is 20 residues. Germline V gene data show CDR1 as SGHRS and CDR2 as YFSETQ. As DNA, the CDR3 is TGCGCCAGCAGCTTGGCGGCGGGACTAGCGGGGACTAGCTCCTACAATGAGCAGTTCTTC. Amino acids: CASSLAAGLAGTSSYNEQFF.

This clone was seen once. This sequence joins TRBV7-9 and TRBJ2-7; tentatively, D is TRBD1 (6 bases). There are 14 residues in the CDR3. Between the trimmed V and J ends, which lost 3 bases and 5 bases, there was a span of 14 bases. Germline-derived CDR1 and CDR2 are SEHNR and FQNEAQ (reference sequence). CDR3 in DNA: TGTGCCAGCAGCTTGGGAACAGGGCCCGACGAGCAGTACTTC. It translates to CASSLGTGPDEQYF. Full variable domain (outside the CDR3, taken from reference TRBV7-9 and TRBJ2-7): DTGVSQNPRHKITKRGQNVTFRCDPISEHNRLYWYRQTLGQGPEFLTYFQNEAQLEKSRLLSDRFSAERPKGSFSTLEIQRTEQGDSAMYLCASSLGTGPDEQYFGPGTRLTVT.

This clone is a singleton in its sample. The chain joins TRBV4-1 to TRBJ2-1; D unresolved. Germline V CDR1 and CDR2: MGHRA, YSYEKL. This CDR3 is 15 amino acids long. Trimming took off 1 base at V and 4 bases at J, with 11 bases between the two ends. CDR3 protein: CASSQVALVYNEQFF. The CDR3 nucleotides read TGCGCCAGCAGCCAAGTAGCCCTTGTGTACAATGAGCAGTTCTTC.

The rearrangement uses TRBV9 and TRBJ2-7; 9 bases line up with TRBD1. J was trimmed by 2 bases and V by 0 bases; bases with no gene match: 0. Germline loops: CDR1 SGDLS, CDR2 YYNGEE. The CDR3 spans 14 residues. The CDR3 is CASSVGDRAYEQYF. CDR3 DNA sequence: TGTGCCAGCAGCGTAGGGGACAGGGCCTACGAGCAGTACTTC.

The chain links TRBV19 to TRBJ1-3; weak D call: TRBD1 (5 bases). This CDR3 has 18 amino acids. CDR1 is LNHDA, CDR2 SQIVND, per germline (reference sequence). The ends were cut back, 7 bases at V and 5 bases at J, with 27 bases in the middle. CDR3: CASIPTRTGTYLRNTIYF. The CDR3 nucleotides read TGTGCCAGTATCCCTACTCGGACCGGGACCTACTTACGAAACACCATATATTTT.

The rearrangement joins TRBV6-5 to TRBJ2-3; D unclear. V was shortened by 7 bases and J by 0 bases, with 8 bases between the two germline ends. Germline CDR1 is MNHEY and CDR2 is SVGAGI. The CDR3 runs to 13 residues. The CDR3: CASMGSSTDTQYF. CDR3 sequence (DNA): TGTGCCAGCATGGGTTCGAGCACAGATACGCAGTATTTT.

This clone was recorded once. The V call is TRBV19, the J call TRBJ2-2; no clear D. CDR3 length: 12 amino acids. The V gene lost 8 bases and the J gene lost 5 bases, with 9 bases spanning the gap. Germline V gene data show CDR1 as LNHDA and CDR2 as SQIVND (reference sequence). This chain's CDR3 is CASAWRTGELFF. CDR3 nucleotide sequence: TGTGCCAGTGCCTGGCGGACCGGGGAGCTGTTTTTT.

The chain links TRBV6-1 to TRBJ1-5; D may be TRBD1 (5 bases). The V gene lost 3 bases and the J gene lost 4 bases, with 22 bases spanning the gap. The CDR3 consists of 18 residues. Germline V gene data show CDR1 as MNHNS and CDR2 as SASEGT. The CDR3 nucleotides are TGTGCCAGCAGTGAGACAGCCGGAGTCTGGGGTTTGAATCAGCCCCAGCATTTT. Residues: CASSETAGVWGLNQPQHF.

The CDR3 region is CASSSQANTEAFF. The CDR3 DNA is TGTGCCAGCAGCTCTCAGGCGAACACTGAAGCTTTCTTT. The V and J genes are TRBV7-9 and TRBJ1-1; D not resolved. Germline V gene data show CDR1 as SEHNR and CDR2 as FQNEAQ (reference sequence). V lost 4 bases and J lost 1, with 7 bases in between. This CDR3 has 13 amino acids.

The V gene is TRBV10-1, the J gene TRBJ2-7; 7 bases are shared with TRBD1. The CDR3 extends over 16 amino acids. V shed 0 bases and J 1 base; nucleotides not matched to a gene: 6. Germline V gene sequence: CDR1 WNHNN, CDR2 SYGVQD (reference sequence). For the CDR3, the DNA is TGCGCCAGCAGTGAGTCGCCGACAGGGAATTCCTACGAGCAGTACTTC. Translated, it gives CASSESPTGNSYEQYF.

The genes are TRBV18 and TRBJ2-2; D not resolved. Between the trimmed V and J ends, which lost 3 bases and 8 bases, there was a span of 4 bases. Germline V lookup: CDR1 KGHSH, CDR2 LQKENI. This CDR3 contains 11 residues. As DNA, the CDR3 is TGTGCCAGCTCACCGGTTGGGGAGCTGTTTTTT. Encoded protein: CASSPVGELFF.

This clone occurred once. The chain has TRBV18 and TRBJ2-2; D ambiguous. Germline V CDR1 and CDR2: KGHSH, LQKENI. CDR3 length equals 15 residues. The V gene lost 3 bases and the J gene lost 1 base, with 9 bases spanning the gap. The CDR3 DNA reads TGTGCCAGCTCACCCCAGGAAAGGAACACCGGGGAGCTGTTTTTT. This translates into CASSPQERNTGELFF.

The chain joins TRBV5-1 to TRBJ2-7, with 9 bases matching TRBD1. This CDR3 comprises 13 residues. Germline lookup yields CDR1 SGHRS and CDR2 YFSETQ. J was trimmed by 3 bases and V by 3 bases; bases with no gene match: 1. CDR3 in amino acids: CASSWDRDYEQYF. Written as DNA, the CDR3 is TGCGCCAGCAGCTGGGACAGGGACTACGAGCAGTACTTC.